The 26 T cell receptor beta chains presented below share a single source sample, sequenced in a study of blood T cell repertoires in COVID-19. TCRdb's table, derived via immunoSEQ multiplex PCR, lists solely in-frame clones and lacks some. The sample holds about 160,000 clones, approximately 83% seen once. Sequencing was done on a sample of peripheral blood. These receptors all come from a woman of 80 years or more with active or convalescent COVID-19.

The rearrangement uses TRBV5-1 and TRBJ2-2; 15 nucleotides line up with TRBD2. This CDR3 has 22 amino acids. Germline lookup yields CDR1 SGHRS and CDR2 YFSETQ. Losses at the gene ends were 3 bases for V and 1 base for J; bases not matched to a gene: 16. CDR3 coding DNA: TGCGCCAGCAGCTGGACAGCGAGAACTCGGACTAGCGGGGGGGAGAACACCGGGGAGCTGTTTTTT. Translating gives CASSWTARTRTSGGENTGELFF.

CDR3 DNA sequence: TGTGCCAGCAGCTTACAAGCGGGGGCCGTAGAGACCCAGTACTTC. As protein: CASSLQAGAVETQYF. The V gene is TRBV7-9, the J gene TRBJ2-5; 8 positions agree with TRBD2. The germline CDR1 and CDR2 sequences are SEHNR and FQNEAQ (reference sequence). V dropped 2 bases and J dropped 4; count of bases not matched to a gene: 6. The CDR3 totals 15 residues.

This chain links TRBV19 with TRBJ1-2, with 8 bases matching TRBD1. Germline trimming cut 10 bases from V and 4 bases from J; bases unmatched to any gene: 5. CDR3 length: 12 amino acids. Germline values: CDR1 LNHDA, CDR2 SQIVND (reference sequence). The CDR3 loop reads CATGQGGYGYTF. CDR3 DNA: TGTGCCACCGGACAGGGTGGCTATGGCTACACCTTC.

V is TRBV18 and J is TRBJ2-3; D unclear. The CDR3 extends over 16 amino acids. Germline V gene lookup returns CDR1 KGHSH and CDR2 LQKENI. Trimming removed 1 base at V and 2 bases at J, with 13 bases between. The CDR3 protein is CASSPRNERLTDTQYF. As DNA, the CDR3 is TGTGCCAGCTCACCACGGAATGAGCGACTCACAGATACGCAGTATTTT. Combining the CDR3 with reference TRBV18 and TRBJ2-3 gives the whole variable domain NAGVMQNPRHLVRRRGQEARLRCSPMKGHSHVYWYRQLPEEGLKFMVYLQKENIIDESGMPKERFSAEFPKEGPSILRIQQVVRGDSAAYFCASSPRNERLTDTQYFGPGTRLTVL.

This clone has only a few counts. The chain carries TRBV9 and TRBJ1-3; TRBD1 aligns across 8 bases. This CDR3 is 15 amino acids long. Unmatched junction bases numbered 6, after V lost 3 bases and J lost 4 bases. Germline V gene sequence: CDR1 SGDLS, CDR2 YYNGEE. The CDR3, as DNA: TGTGCCAGCAGCGCCGGACAGGGACCAGGAAACACCATATATTTT. It encodes CASSAGQGPGNTIYF.

This rearrangement joins TRBV30 to TRBJ1-4; tentatively, D is TRBD1 (5 bases). Trimming removed 6 bases from V and 8 bases from J, with 13 bases in between. CDR1 is GTSNPN, CDR2 SVGIG, per germline (reference sequence). The CDR3 length is 12 residues. The CDR3 nucleotides are TGTGCCTGCAGGGTGATGGGGGAAAAACTGTTTTTT. It specifies CACRVMGEKLFF.

This chain connects TRBV6-2 or TRBV6-3 to TRBJ1-1, with 7 bases lining up with TRBD1. From germline, CDR1 is MNHEY and CDR2 SVGEGT. The CDR3 is 16 amino acids. Trimming took 6 bases from V and 0 from J; bases not matched to a gene: 10. This CDR3 reads CASSRTGVALNTEAFF. The CDR3 DNA follows: TGTGCCAGCAGCCGAACAGGGGTCGCCTTGAACACTGAAGCTTTCTTT.

This chain joins TRBV6-5 and TRBJ2-7; tentatively, D is TRBD1 (5 bases). Germline V gene data show CDR1 as MNHEY and CDR2 as SVGAGI. The V end lost 6 bases, the J end lost 7 bases, and 13 bases lay between the germline ends. The CDR3 has 12 amino acids. The CDR3 DNA follows: TGTGCCAGCAGCCCAGGGTCAGGTGAGCAGTACTTC. Its translation is CASSPGSGEQYF.

CDR3 protein: CASSFRQGANYGYTF. CDR3 DNA sequence: TGTGCCAGCAGCTTCAGACAGGGAGCAAACTATGGCTACACCTTC. The chain employs TRBV7-9 and TRBJ1-2; TRBD1 aligns across 7 bases. The V gene's germline CDR1 is SEHNR and CDR2 FQNEAQ (reference sequence). V dropped 3 bases and J dropped 2; count of bases not matched to a gene: 6. This CDR3 is built from 15 residues.

This clone was observed a few times. The rearrangement uses TRBV28 and TRBJ1-1; TRBD1 aligns across 8 bases. The CDR3 consists of 15 residues. V shed 5 bases, J shed 6 bases, and the junction held 11 bases outside the gene matches. CDR1 and CDR2 from the germline V gene are MDHEN and SYDVKM. CDR3 DNA: TGTGCCAGCAGTCAGAAACAGGGGGGGTTACCTGAAGCTTTCTTT. Translated, it gives CASSQKQGGLPEAFF.

The chain has TRBV6-2 or TRBV6-3 and TRBJ1-1; the D is unclear. The CDR3 loop spans 15 amino acids. Germline CDR1 and CDR2: MNHEY and SVGEGT. Trimming removed 2 bases from V and 5 bases from J, with 15 bases in between. The CDR3 nucleotides read TGTGCCAGCAGTTACCGGTGGGGAGAGGTAACTGAAGCTTTCTTT. It translates to CASSYRWGEVTEAFF.

The rearrangement joins TRBV24-1 to TRBJ2-1; 7 nucleotides line up with TRBD2. The CDR3 totals 13 residues. The V gene end was trimmed by 5 bases and the J gene end by 7 bases; junction bases not matched to a gene: 4. In germline, CDR1 is KGHDR, CDR2 SFDVKD. CDR3 coding DNA: TGTGCCACCAGTGCTGGGGGGGGGAATGAGCAGTTCTTC. This codes for CATSAGGGNEQFF.

This sequence joins TRBV6-5 and TRBJ2-7; no firm D call. The germline V and J ends were trimmed by 0 bases and 3 bases, with 6 bases remaining between them. Germline V gene lookup returns CDR1 MNHEY and CDR2 SVGAGI. The CDR3 is 13 residues long. The CDR3 DNA reads as TGTGCCAGCAGTTACTCGAGGCACTACGAGCAGTACTTC. Encoded protein: CASSYSRHYEQYF.

The rearrangement uses TRBV10-3 and TRBJ2-7, with D hard to call. Germline-derived CDR1 and CDR2 are ENHRY and SYGVKD. This CDR3 has 13 amino acids. Trimming removed 6 bases from V and 4 bases from J, with 13 bases in between. CDR3 protein: CAIRGLTKYEQYF. In DNA form, the CDR3 reads TGTGCCATCAGGGGCTTGACCAAATACGAGCAGTACTTC.

The chain is built from TRBV18 and TRBJ1-3; 8 bases are a match to TRBD1. CDR1 and CDR2 from the germline V gene are KGHSH and LQKENI. The length of the CDR3 is 18 residues. J lost 2 bases, V lost 3 bases, and 12 bases had no gene match. CDR3 region: CASSPLTGQGATGNTIYF. Written as DNA, the CDR3 is TGTGCCAGCTCACCTTTAACCGGGCAGGGGGCAACTGGAAACACCATATATTTT.

The chain uses TRBV10-3 and TRBJ2-7; 11 bases are shared with TRBD1. Trimming took 6 bases from V and 4 from J; bases not matched to a gene: 8. Germline values: CDR1 ENHRY, CDR2 SYGVKD. The CDR3 consists of 15 residues. The CDR3 DNA is TGTGCCATCAGGGACCCGGGACAGGGGGGGTACGAGCAGTACTTC. This encodes CAIRDPGQGGYEQYF.

The genes are TRBV2 and TRBJ2-2; 10 bases are a match to TRBD2. Per the germline V gene, CDR1 is SNHLY and CDR2 is FYNNEI. This CDR3 region has 15 residues. The junction had 9 bases not matched to a gene; V was cut back by 7 bases and J by 7 bases. CDR3 region: CASKVSSGGVGELFF. CDR3 bases: TGTGCCAGCAAGGTCTCTAGCGGGGGAGTCGGGGAGCTGTTTTTT.

The chain uses TRBV19 and TRBJ2-3, with 8 bases fitting TRBD1. V gave up 5 bases and J gave up 3 bases; unmatched junction bases: 7. Germline-derived CDR1 and CDR2 are LNHDA and SQIVND (reference sequence). This CDR3 region has 15 residues. CDR3 DNA: TGTGCCAGTAGTCCCGGAACAGGGGGAACAGATACGCAGTATTTT. Amino acid sequence: CASSPGTGGTDTQYF.

V and J are TRBV6-2 or TRBV6-3 and TRBJ1-1; 9 bases agree with TRBD1. This CDR3 spans 13 amino acids. Germline CDR1 MNHEY, CDR2 SVGEGT. V lost 1 base, J lost 10 bases, and 4 bases stayed unmatched. The CDR3 DNA reads TGTGCCAGCAGTTACTTACAGGGGGCAAGAGCTTTCTTT. It codes for CASSYLQGARAFF.

The chain combines TRBV11-3 with TRBJ2-7; D gene uncertain. Germline V gene data show CDR1 as SGHNT and CDR2 as YENEEA. V shed 3 bases and J shed 3 bases, with 15 bases lying between them. This CDR3 has 15 amino acids. CDR3 nucleotides: TGTGCCAGCAGCTTCCAGGAACAGACCTACTACGAGCAGTACTTC. Translation gives CASSFQEQTYYEQYF. Full variable domain (remainder filled in from reference TRBV11-3 and TRBJ2-7): EAGVVQSPRYKIIEKKQPVAFWCNPISGHNTLYWYLQNLGQGPELLIRYENEEAVDDSQLPKDRFSAERLKGVDSTLKIQPAELGDSAVYLCASSFQEQTYYEQYFGPGTRLTVT.

The chain has TRBV27 and TRBJ1-4, with 8 nucleotides matching TRBD1. Germline lookup yields CDR1 MNHEY and CDR2 SMNVEV (reference sequence). V was clipped by 5 bases and J by 5 bases; unmatched bases: 7. The CDR3 loop spans 15 amino acids. The CDR3 loop is CASSIRQGPNEKLFF. CDR3 DNA sequence: TGTGCCAGCAGTATAAGACAGGGGCCAAATGAAAAACTGTTTTTT.

Comments on this clone: This same CDR3 is encoded by further DNA sequences in the sample. The chain carries TRBV25-1 and TRBJ1-6; possibly TRBD1 for D (5 bases). The CDR3 spans 12 residues. CDR1 MGHDK and CDR2 SYGVNS come from the germline V gene. V was shortened by 6 bases and J by 10 bases, with 10 bases between the two germline ends. The CDR3, as DNA: TGTGCCAGCAGAGCAGGGAACTCACCCCTCCACTTT. This encodes CASRAGNSPLHF.

The chain is built from TRBV3-1 (or the pseudogene TRBV3-2) and TRBJ2-1; 9 nucleotides agree with TRBD2. With V trimmed by 3 bases and J by 0 bases, 12 bases remained unmatched. CDR3 length: 19 amino acids. CDR1 and CDR2 from the germline V gene are LGHDT and YNNKEL (reference sequence). The CDR3 coding sequence is TGTGCCAGCAGCCATACCGGGACTAGCCCTATGAGCTCCTACAATGAGCAGTTCTTC. It yields the protein CASSHTGTSPMSSYNEQFF.

The rearrangement joins TRBV7-9 to TRBJ2-1; 7 positions match TRBD1. The CDR3 is 15 residues long. Germline loops: CDR1 SEHNR, CDR2 FQNEAQ (reference sequence). V dropped 6 bases and J dropped 8; count of bases not matched to a gene: 13. CDR3 in amino acids: CASRPSGTVSHEQFF. The CDR3 DNA sequence: TGTGCCAGCAGACCCTCCGGGACAGTGTCCCATGAGCAGTTCTTC.

The rearrangement links TRBV7-6 to TRBJ2-7, with 8 positions matching TRBD1. The CDR3 contains 15 residues. In germline, CDR1 is SGHVS, CDR2 FNYEAQ. V gave up 3 bases and J gave up 3 bases; unmatched junction bases: 7. CDR3 DNA: TGTGCCAGCAGCTTTACGACAGGGGAGTACTACGAGCAGTACTTC. It yields the protein CASSFTTGEYYEQYF. Full variable domain (missing parts from reference TRBV7-6 and TRBJ2-7): GAGVSQSPRYKVTKRGQDVALRCDPISGHVSLYWYRQALGQGPEFLTYFNYEAQQDKSGLPNDRFSAERPEGSISTLTIQRTEQRDSAMYRCASSFTTGEYYEQYFGPGTRLTVT.

CDR3 region: CASSDQGGGLNQPQHF. CDR3 bases: TGTGCCAGTAGTGATCAGGGTGGGGGGTTGAATCAGCCCCAGCATTTT. The genes are TRBV19 and TRBJ1-5; possibly TRBD1 for D (5 bases). The CDR3 extends over 16 amino acids. The V gene's germline CDR1 is LNHDA and CDR2 SQIVND (reference sequence). V lost 5 bases and J 4 bases, leaving 18 bases between the germline ends. Complete variable domain (other parts from reference TRBV19 and TRBJ1-5): DGGITQSPKYLFRKEGQNVTLSCEQNLNHDAMYWYRQDPGQGLRLIYYSQIVNDFQKGDIAEGYSVSREKKESFPLTVTSAQKNPTAFYLCASSDQGGGLNQPQHFGDGTRLSIL.